This entry lists 27 T cell receptor beta chains sequenced from one sample in a study of blood T cells in healthy people across ages. A second PCR, run for roughly 7 to 12 cycles, used a sample-barcoded 5' primer plus a J-beta primer mix. TCRdb independently ran MiXCR on the 5' RACE reads; one entry per CDR3 protein. The sample records 550,000 to 750,000 distinct CDR3 sequences, approximately 21% being singletons. Sequencing input: blood. These receptor sequences come from a man aged 70 or older in good health.

This clonotype was seen more than once but under ten times. The rearrangement links TRBV27 to TRBJ2-5; D remains unclear. The J call may be in error: the DNA end matches TRBJ2-1 better. This CDR3 has 13 amino acids. CDR1 and CDR2 from the germline V gene are MNHEY and SMNVEV (reference sequence). For the CDR3, the DNA is TGTGCCAGCAGGGGAAACACCTACAATGAGCAGTTCTTC. Amino acids: CASRGNTYNEQFF.

The V call is TRBV27, the J call TRBJ2-2, with D possibly matching TRBD1 (5 bases). The CDR3 loop spans 15 amino acids. V dropped 3 bases and J dropped 4 bases, with 12 bases sitting between them. Germline CDR1 is MNHEY and CDR2 is SMNVEV (reference sequence). CDR3: CASSLSGFGTGELFF. The CDR3 DNA sequence: TGTGCCAGCAGTTTGTCAGGGTTCGGCACCGGGGAGCTGTTTTTT.

The chain recombines TRBV5-6 with TRBJ2-5; 9 bases align to TRBD2. The CDR3 totals 17 residues. Germline lookup yields CDR1 SGHDT and CDR2 YYEEEE. V shed 3 bases, J shed 0 bases, and the junction held 9 bases outside the gene matches. The DNA for the CDR3 is TGTGCCAGCAGCTATCTGAGCGCGGGGGGGTACCAAGAGACCCAGTACTTC. As protein: CASSYLSAGGYQETQYF. The full variable domain, rest sourced from reference TRBV5-6 and TRBJ2-5, is DAGVTQSPTHLIKTRGQQVTLRCSPKSGHDTVSWYQQALGQGPQFIFQYYEEEERQRGNFPDRFSGHQFPNYSSELNVNALLLGDSALYLCASSYLSAGGYQETQYFGPGTRLLVL.

V is TRBV7-8 and J is TRBJ1-5; tentatively, D is TRBD1 (6 bases). This CDR3 has 13 amino acids. V was shortened by 2 bases and J by 6 bases, with 8 bases between the two germline ends. Looked up from germline, CDR1 is SGHVS and CDR2 is FQNEAQ. CDR3 sequence reads: CASSLQGSQPQHF. In DNA form, the CDR3 reads TGTGCCAGCAGCTTACAGGGGAGTCAGCCCCAGCATTTT.

This clonotype has more than one count but fewer than ten. Written as DNA, the CDR3 is TGTGCCAGCCCACTTGACAGGAGGTCCGCAGATACGCAGTATTTT. Its translation is CASPLDRRSADTQYF. The gene calls are TRBV18 and TRBJ2-3; TRBD1 is a possible D gene (6 bases). Per the germline V gene, CDR1 is KGHSH and CDR2 is LQKENI. The germline V and J ends were trimmed by 8 bases and 4 bases, with 19 bases remaining between them. This CDR3 region has 15 residues. The whole variable domain, remainder taken from reference TRBV18 and TRBJ2-3, is NAGVMQNPRHLVRRRGQEARLRCSPMKGHSHVYWYRQLPEEGLKFMVYLQKENIIDESGMPKERFSAEFPKEGPSILRIQQVVRGDSAAYFCASPLDRRSADTQYFGPGTRLTVL.

The chain combines TRBV5-1 with TRBJ2-1; 7 bases are a match to TRBD1. Unmatched junction bases numbered 14, after V lost 4 bases and J lost 7 bases. The length of the CDR3 is 16 residues. Looked up from germline, CDR1 is SGHRS and CDR2 is YFSETQ. The CDR3 nucleotides read TGCGCCAGCAGCCCTGGACAGGTTGTTGTCCCTAATGAGCAGTTCTTC. Amino acids: CASSPGQVVVPNEQFF. The full variable domain, completed using reference TRBV5-1 and TRBJ2-1, is KAGVTQTPRYLIKTRGQQVTLSCSPISGHRSVSWYQQTPGQGLQFLFEYFSETQRNKGNFPGRFSGRQFSNSRSEMNVSTLELGDSALYLCASSPGQVVVPNEQFFGPGTRLTVL.

The rearrangement links TRBV4-3 to TRBJ2-1, with D perhaps matching TRBD2 (6 bases). The CDR3 contains 18 residues. Trimming took off 4 bases at V and 0 bases at J, with 19 bases between the two ends. Germline assignment: CDR1 LGHNA and CDR2 YSLEER. The CDR3 sequence: CASSLSSIRESSYNEQFF. CDR3 sequence (DNA): TGCGCCAGCAGCCTCTCAAGTATACGGGAGAGCTCCTACAATGAGCAGTTCTTC.

The gene calls are TRBV6-5 and TRBJ2-5; 10 bases map to TRBD1. V gave up 6 bases and J gave up 6 bases; unmatched junction bases: 13. Germline V gene data show CDR1 as MNHEY and CDR2 as SVGAGI. This CDR3 is 16 amino acids long. CDR3 nucleotides: TGTGCCAGCAGCCGACGCTTGGGACAGGGGATTCAGACCCAGTACTTC. It yields the protein CASSRRLGQGIQTQYF.

The J gene is TRBJ2-7, the V gene TRBV7-2, with a possible D match to TRBD2 (5 bases). From germline, CDR1 is SGHTA and CDR2 FQGNSA. The CDR3 has 15 residues. Trimming took off 1 base at V and 5 bases at J, with 15 bases between the two ends. The CDR3 DNA reads TGTGCCAGCAGCTTAGTCCTAGCAGAAATGAACGAGCAGTACTTC. Its protein product is CASSLVLAEMNEQYF.

This clonotype was detected only a few times. The chain employs TRBV11-2 and TRBJ2-2; D tentatively reads TRBD1 or TRBD2 (5 bases each). This CDR3 region has 14 residues. V lost 4 bases and J 4 bases, leaving 10 bases between the germline ends. Germline V gene data show CDR1 as SGHAT and CDR2 as FQNNGV. CDR3 bases: TGTGCCAGCAGCTACGGGACGTTCACCGGGGAGCTGTTTTTT. It translates to CASSYGTFTGELFF. Looking up the rest from reference TRBV11-2 and TRBJ2-2 gives the full variable domain: EAGVAQSPRYKIIEKRQSVAFWCNPISGHATLYWYQQILGQGPKLLIQFQNNGVVDDSQLPKDRFSAERLKGVDSTLKIQPAKLEDSAVYLCASSYGTFTGELFFGEGSRLTVL.

The chain has TRBV3-1 and TRBJ2-7, with 10 bases that match TRBD2. Germline V gene lookup returns CDR1 LGHDT and CDR2 YNNKEL (reference sequence). The CDR3 runs 16 residues. V dropped 4 bases and J dropped 0; count of bases not matched to a gene: 6. The CDR3 spells CASSLQTSGYSYEQYF. The CDR3 bases are TGTGCCAGCAGCCTCCAGACTAGCGGGTACTCCTACGAGCAGTACTTC.

This clonotype was counted only a few times. The chain uses TRBV5-1 and TRBJ2-6; TRBD1 matches 11 bases. The CDR3 loop spans 20 amino acids. Unmatched junction bases numbered 8, after V lost 0 bases and J lost 0 bases. CDR1 and CDR2 (germline): SGHRS, YFSETQ. The CDR3 bases are TGCGCCAGCAGCTTGGCTCCCACCGGGACAGGGGGCTCTGGGGCCAACGTCCTGACTTTC. This codes for CASSLAPTGTGGSGANVLTF.

This clonotype was seen more than once but under ten times. The chain couples TRBV3-1 to TRBJ2-3; 11 bases agree with TRBD1. This CDR3 has 15 amino acids. Germline CDR1 and CDR2: LGHDT and YNNKEL (reference sequence). With V trimmed by 5 bases and J by 3 bases, 4 bases remained unmatched. CDR3 residues: CASSYGQGATDTQYF. In nucleotides, the CDR3 is TGTGCCAGCAGCTACGGACAGGGGGCAACAGATACGCAGTATTTT.

This clonotype was seen only a few times. This chain uses TRBV7-2 with TRBJ2-1, with D uncertain. The V end lost 0 bases, the J end lost 6 bases, and 3 bases lay between the germline ends. This CDR3 has 12 residues. Per the germline V gene, CDR1 is SGHTA and CDR2 is FQGNSA. CDR3 bases: TGTGCCAGCAGCTTAGCCTGCAATGAGCAGTTCTTC. It translates to CASSLACNEQFF.

This clonotype was seen a handful of times. The chain couples TRBV5-1 to TRBJ1-1, with 10 bases fitting TRBD2. The last part of the DNA fits TRBJ2-1 better; the J call may be wrong. Looked up from germline, CDR1 is SGHRS and CDR2 is YFSETQ. The CDR3 is 15 amino acids. CDR3 protein: CASSWLAGVINEQFF. The CDR3 DNA sequence: TGCGCCAGCAGCTGGCTAGCGGGGGTAATCAATGAGCAGTTCTTC.

This clonotype has a handful of counts. The chain uses TRBV20-1 and TRBJ2-7, with 8 nucleotides matching TRBD1. The ends lost 3 bases at V and 4 bases at J; junction bases unmatched: 8. This CDR3 is 14 amino acids long. The germline V gene encodes CDR1 DFQATT and CDR2 SNEGSKA (reference sequence). The CDR3 bases are TGCAGTGCTAGTCGACAGGGGAGTTTGTACGAGCAGTACTTC. Translated: CSASRQGSLYEQYF.

This clonotype turned up a few times. CDR3 sequence: CASSLDSGSSDTQYF. The DNA of the CDR3 is TGTGCCAGCAGCTTAGATAGCGGGAGTTCAGATACGCAGTATTTT. V usage is TRBV7-2 and J usage is TRBJ2-3; 9 nucleotides match TRBD2. V lost 1 base and J lost 4; bases outside the gene matches: 3. CDR1 SGHTA and CDR2 FQGNSA come from the germline V gene. The CDR3 sequence is 15 residues long. The variable domain in full, completed from reference TRBV7-2 and TRBJ2-3, reads GAGVSQSPSNKVTEKGKDVELRCDPISGHTALYWYRQSLGQGLEFLIYFQGNSAPDKSGLPSDRFSAERTGGSVSTLTIQRTQQEDSAVYLCASSLDSGSSDTQYFGPGTRLTVL.

As for this clonotype: This may be a read error, as it is one base from a much larger clone. The V and J genes are TRBV20-1 and TRBJ2-1, with 7 bases fitting TRBD2. The CDR3 loop spans 13 amino acids. V lost 4 bases to trimming and J lost 4 bases; unmatched junction nucleotides: 4. The germline CDR1 and CDR2 sequences are DFQATT and SNEGSKA (reference sequence). The CDR3 sequence: CSATGGSYNEQFF. The DNA of the CDR3 is TGCAGTGCTACTGGCGGGAGTTACAATGAGCAGTTCTTC.

V and J are TRBV6-5 and TRBJ2-4, with a possible D match to TRBD1 (6 bases). This CDR3 has 13 residues. Trimming pared 6 bases from V and 5 bases from J, leaving 11 bases between. CDR1 is MNHEY, CDR2 SVGAGI, per germline. The CDR3 here is CASRSGVENIQYF. The CDR3 nucleotides read TGTGCCAGCAGGTCAGGGGTTGAAAACATTCAGTACTTC.

This clonotype showed up just a few times. The chain employs TRBV3-1 and TRBJ2-5; TRBD2 agrees at 10 bases. The J call is uncertain, as TRBJ2-7 better fits the DNA end. CDR3 length equals 16 residues. Germline assignment: CDR1 LGHDT and CDR2 YNNKEL (reference sequence). This chain's CDR3 is CASSQVLAGRSVEQYF. The CDR3 DNA sequence: TGTGCCAGCAGCCAGGTACTAGCGGGACGGTCGGTCGAGCAGTACTTC.

Concerning this clonotype: A read error may produce the germline difference seen at one junction end. The chain is built from TRBV7-9 and TRBJ1-3; TRBD1 might be the D (5 bases). The V gene's germline CDR1 is SEHNR and CDR2 FQNEAQ (reference sequence). This CDR3 has 14 residues. The CDR3 region has the DNA TGTACCAGCAGCGACTGGACACCTGGAAACACCATATATTTT. This codes for CTSSDWTPGNTIYF.

The chain employs TRBV28 and TRBJ1-2; D gene ambiguous. This CDR3 is 15 amino acids long. V lost 4 bases and J 5 bases, leaving 17 bases between the germline ends. Germline V gene data show CDR1 as MDHEN and CDR2 as SYDVKM. As DNA, the CDR3 is TGTGCCAGCAGTTCGGACGACGGGATTTTTTATGGCTACACCTTC. This gives the protein CASSSDDGIFYGYTF.

This clonotype was found a few times. V gene TRBV4-1 combines with J gene TRBJ2-7; D is tentatively TRBD1 or TRBD2 (5 bases each). With 0 bases removed from V and 1 base from J, the gap between germline ends came to 19 bases. This CDR3 has 18 residues. Germline CDR1 reads MGHRA; CDR2 reads YSYEKL. CDR3 nucleotide sequence: TGCGCCAGCAGCCAAGAGGTCCGGTTCGAGTGGGGGTCCTACGAGCAGTACTTC. It encodes CASSQEVRFEWGSYEQYF.

This clonotype has only a few counts. J is TRBJ2-5 and V is TRBV12-3 or TRBV12-4, with 7 bases matching TRBD1. The closer fit of TRBJ2-7 to the DNA end suggests the J call may be wrong. This CDR3 has 13 residues. CDR3 DNA sequence: TGTGCCAGCAGGCAAACAGGGGCGAACGAGCAGTACTTC. Its protein product is CASRQTGANEQYF.

This clonotype was seen a handful of times. CDR3 bases: TGCAGCGCCAGTCGGGGCACGAACACCGGGGAGCTGTTTTTT. This gives the protein CSASRGTNTGELFF. The V call is TRBV29-1, the J call TRBJ2-2, with D perhaps matching TRBD1 or TRBD2 (5 bases each). Trimming stripped 7 bases from V and 0 bases from J, with 12 bases between. This CDR3 comprises 14 residues. CDR1 is SQVTM and CDR2 is ANQGSEA in the germline V gene.

Only a few counts were recorded for this clonotype. V and J are TRBV2 and TRBJ1-4, with 7 bases that match TRBD1. Germline assignment: CDR1 SNHLY and CDR2 FYNNEI. The CDR3 runs 14 residues. Germline trimming cut 3 bases from V and 3 bases from J; bases unmatched to any gene: 1. In nucleotides, the CDR3 is TGTGCCAGCAGTGAGCAGGGGGCTAATGAAAAACTGTTTTTT. It codes for CASSEQGANEKLFF.

This chain connects TRBV21-1 to TRBJ1-1. TRBV21-1 is tagged as a pseudogene. The CDR3 has 15 residues. This CDR3 reads CASSKEEEGNTEAFF. CDR3 bases: TGTGCCAGCAGCAAGGAAGAGGAGGGGAACACTGAAGCTTTCTTT.